These 2 T cell receptor beta chains were all obtained from the same sample, sequenced in a study of T cells in Graves' hyperthyroidism and ophthalmopathy. Authors of the study amplified TCR beta CDR3 regions from RNA transcripts. The primer set for the first-round RT-PCR of the TCR CDR3 was HTBI. TCRdb recomputed calls from the multiplex PCR reads with MiXCR, one row per CDR3 protein. The sample includes about 420,000 distinct CDR3 sequences, around 14% of them seen just once. The sequencing input was blood. Receptor source: a woman younger than 35 with Graves' hyperthyroidism.

This clonotype was observed a handful of times. This chain uses TRBV10-2 with TRBJ2-5, with a weak D call TRBD1 (5 bases). Trimming left V 0 bases short and J 0 bases short, with 17 bases between. Germline V CDR1 and CDR2: WSHSY, SAAADI. CDR3 length: 18 amino acids. The CDR3 DNA reads TGCGCCAGCAGTGAGTCGGGGCAGGTCTTTTGGTACCAAGAGACCCAGTACTTC. It specifies CASSESGQVFWYQETQYF.

The rearrangement uses TRBV6-4 and TRBJ2-2; 9 bases align to TRBD2. This CDR3 has 16 amino acids. Germline V CDR1 and CDR2: MRHNA, SNTAGT. The junction had 9 bases not matched to a gene; V was cut back by 6 bases and J by 4 bases. The CDR3 spells CASSQLSGGTTGELFF. CDR3 DNA: TGTGCCAGCAGCCAACTGAGCGGGGGGACCACCGGGGAGCTGTTTTTT.